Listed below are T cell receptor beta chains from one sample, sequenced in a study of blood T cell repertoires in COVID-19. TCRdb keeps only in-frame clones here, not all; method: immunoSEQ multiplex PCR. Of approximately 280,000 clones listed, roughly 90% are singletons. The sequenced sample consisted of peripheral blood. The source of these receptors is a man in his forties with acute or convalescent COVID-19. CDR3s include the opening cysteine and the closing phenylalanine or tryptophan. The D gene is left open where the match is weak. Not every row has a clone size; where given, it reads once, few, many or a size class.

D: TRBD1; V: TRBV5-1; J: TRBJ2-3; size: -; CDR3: CASSSHGQGTDTQYF; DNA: TGCGCCAGCAGCTCCCATGGACAGGGCACAGATACGCAGTATTTT
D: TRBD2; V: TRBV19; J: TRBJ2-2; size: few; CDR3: CASSKAAGANTGELFF; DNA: TGTGCCAGTAGTAAAGCCGCGGGGGCGAACACCGGGGAGCTGTTTTTT
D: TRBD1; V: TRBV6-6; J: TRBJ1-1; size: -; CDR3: CASSETRDRVNTEAFF; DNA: TGTGCCAGCAGCGAAACTCGGGACAGGGTGAACACTGAAGCTTTCTTT
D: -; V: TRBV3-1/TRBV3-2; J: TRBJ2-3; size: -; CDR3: CASSLITDTQYF; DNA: TGTGCCAGCAGCCTTATCACAGATACGCAGTATTTT
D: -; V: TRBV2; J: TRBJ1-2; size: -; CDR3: CASSITDFYGYTF; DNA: TGTGCCAGCAGCATTACTGATTTCTATGGCTACACCTTC
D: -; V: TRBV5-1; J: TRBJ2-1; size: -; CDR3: CASSFMGGLYNEQFF; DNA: TGCGCCAGCAGCTTCATGGGGGGGCTATACAATGAGCAGTTCTTC
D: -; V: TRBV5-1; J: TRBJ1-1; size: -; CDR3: CASSPMGGPAEAFF; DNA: TGCGCCAGCAGCCCTATGGGGGGGCCGGCTGAAGCTTTCTTT
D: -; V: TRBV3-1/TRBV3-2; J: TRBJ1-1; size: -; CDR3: CASSQEPPITEAFF; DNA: TGTGCCAGCAGCCAAGAACCCCCTATCACTGAAGCTTTCTTT
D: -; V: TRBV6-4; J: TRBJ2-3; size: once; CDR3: CASSVLESSTQYF; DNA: TGTGCCAGCAGTGTTCTAGAGAGCTCTACGCAGTATTTT
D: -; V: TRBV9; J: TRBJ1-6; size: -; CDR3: CASSARTESPLHF; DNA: TGTGCCAGCAGCGCCAGGACTGAGTCACCCCTCCACTTT
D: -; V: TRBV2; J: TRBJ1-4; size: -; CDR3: CASSGDLNEKLFF; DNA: TGTGCCAGCAGTGGGGACTTGAATGAAAAACTGTTTTTT
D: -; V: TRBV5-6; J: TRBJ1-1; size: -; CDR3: CASSLYGSTTEAFF; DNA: TGTGCCAGCAGCTTGTACGGGAGTACGACTGAAGCTTTCTTT
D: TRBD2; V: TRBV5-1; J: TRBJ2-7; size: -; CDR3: CASSLWRGAYEQYF; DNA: TGCGCCAGCAGCTTGTGGCGGGGGGCCTACGAGCAGTACTTC
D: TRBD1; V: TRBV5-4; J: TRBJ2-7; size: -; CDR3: CASSSPGQGSYEQYF; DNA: TGTGCCAGCAGCTCCCCGGGACAGGGCTCCTACGAGCAGTACTTC
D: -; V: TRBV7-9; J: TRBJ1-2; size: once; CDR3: CASSSRGEEGYGYTF; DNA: TGTGCCAGCAGCAGTAGGGGAGAGGAGGGCTATGGCTACACCTTC
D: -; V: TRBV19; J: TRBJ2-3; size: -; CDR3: CASRKGQTDTQYF; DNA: TGTGCCAGTAGAAAAGGACAGACAGATACGCAGTATTTT
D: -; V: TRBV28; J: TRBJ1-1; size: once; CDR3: CASKATDNMNTEAFF; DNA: TGTGCCAGCAAGGCGACAGACAACATGAACACTGAAGCTTTCTTT
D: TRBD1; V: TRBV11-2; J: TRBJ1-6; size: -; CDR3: CASSWGDSPNSPLHF; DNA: TGTGCCAGCAGCTGGGGGGACAGCCCTAATTCACCCCTCCACTTT
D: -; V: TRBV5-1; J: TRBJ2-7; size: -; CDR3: CASSWAVGGHEQYF; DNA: TGCGCCAGCAGCTGGGCGGTAGGGGGACACGAGCAGTACTTC
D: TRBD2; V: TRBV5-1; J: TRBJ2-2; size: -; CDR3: CASSRTHGGTGELFF; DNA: TGCGCCAGCAGCCGGACTCACGGGGGGACCGGGGAGCTGTTTTTT
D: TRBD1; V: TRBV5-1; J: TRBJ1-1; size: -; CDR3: CASSSDRVHTEAFF; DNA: TGCGCCAGCAGCTCGGACAGGGTCCACACTGAAGCTTTCTTT
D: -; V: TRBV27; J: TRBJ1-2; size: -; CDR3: CASSPGAGARYGYTF; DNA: TGTGCCAGCAGTCCCGGCGCAGGGGCCCGCTATGGCTACACCTTC
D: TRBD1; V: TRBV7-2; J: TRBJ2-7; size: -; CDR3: CATRLRQGNYEQYF; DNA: TGTGCCACCAGGTTGAGACAGGGGAACTACGAGCAGTACTTC
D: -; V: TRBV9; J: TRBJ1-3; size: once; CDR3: CASSLGVRGNTIYF; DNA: TGTGCCAGCAGCCTAGGAGTTCGGGGAAACACCATATATTTT
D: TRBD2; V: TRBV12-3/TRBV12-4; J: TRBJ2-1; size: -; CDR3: CASSLGLAGEQFF; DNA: TGTGCCAGCAGTTTGGGACTAGCGGGGGAGCAGTTCTTC
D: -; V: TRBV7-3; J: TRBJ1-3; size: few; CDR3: CASSLNRDSGNTIYF; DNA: TGTGCCAGCAGCTTAAACAGGGATTCTGGAAACACCATATATTTT
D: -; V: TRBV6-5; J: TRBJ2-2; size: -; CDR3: CASNAGMGYGELFF; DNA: TGTGCCAGCAATGCAGGGATGGGATACGGGGAGCTGTTTTTT
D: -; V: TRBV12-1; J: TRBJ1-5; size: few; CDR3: CASSMGQYGYSNQPQHF; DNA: TGTGCCAGCAGCATGGGACAGTACGGCTATAGCAATCAGCCCCAGCATTTT
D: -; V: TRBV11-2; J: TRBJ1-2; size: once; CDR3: CASSLGAGEYNGYTF; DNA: TGTGCCAGCAGCTTAGGCGCCGGAGAGTACAATGGCTACACCTTC
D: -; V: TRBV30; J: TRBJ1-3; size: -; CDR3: CAWRGGRGNTIYF; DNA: TGTGCCTGGAGGGGGGGTCGAGGAAACACCATATATTTT
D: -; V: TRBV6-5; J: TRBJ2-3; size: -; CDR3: CASRTIQGYTDTQYF; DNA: TGTGCCAGCAGAACCATACAGGGTTACACAGATACGCAGTATTTT
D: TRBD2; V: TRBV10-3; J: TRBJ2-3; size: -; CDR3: CAISESTSGESYGYF; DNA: TGTGCCATCAGTGAGTCGACTAGCGGGGAGTCATACGGGTATTTT
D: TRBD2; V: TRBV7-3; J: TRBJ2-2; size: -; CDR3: CASSPQTSANTGELFF; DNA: TGTGCCAGCAGCCCTCAGACTAGCGCGAACACCGGGGAGCTGTTTTTT
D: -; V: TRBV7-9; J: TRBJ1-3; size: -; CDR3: CASQREGFGGNTIYF; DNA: TGTGCCAGCCAAAGAGAGGGTTTCGGTGGAAACACCATATATTTT
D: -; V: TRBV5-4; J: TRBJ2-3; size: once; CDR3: CASSLPGPDTQYF; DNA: TGTGCCAGCAGCTTGCCAGGGCCAGATACGCAGTATTTT
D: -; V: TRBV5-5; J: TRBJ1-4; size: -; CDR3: CASTTGRRQGEKLFF; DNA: TGTGCCAGCACTACCGGGCGGCGGCAGGGGGAAAAACTGTTTTTT
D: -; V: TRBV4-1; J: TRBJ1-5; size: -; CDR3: CASSQGGGLEGQPQHF; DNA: TGCGCCAGCAGCCAAGGGGGAGGTTTGGAGGGTCAGCCCCAGCATTTT
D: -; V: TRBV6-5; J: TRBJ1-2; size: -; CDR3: CASSWGPGYGYTF; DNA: TGTGCCAGCAGTTGGGGGCCGGGCTATGGCTACACCTTC
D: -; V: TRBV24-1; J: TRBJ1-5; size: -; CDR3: CATSDPGYSQEPQHF; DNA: TGTGCCACCAGTGACCCAGGGTACAGCCAGGAACCCCAGCATTTT
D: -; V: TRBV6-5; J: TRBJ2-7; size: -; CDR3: CASSYDTSYEQYF; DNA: TGTGCCAGCAGTTACGACACCTCCTACGAGCAGTACTTC
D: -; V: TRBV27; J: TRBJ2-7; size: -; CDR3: CASSLGQGGIEQYF; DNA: TGTGCCAGCAGTTTGGGTCAGGGTGGAATCGAGCAGTACTTC
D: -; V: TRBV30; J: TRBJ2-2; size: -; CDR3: CAWSPGSNTGELFF; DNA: TGTGCCTGGAGTCCAGGGTCGAACACCGGGGAGCTGTTTTTT
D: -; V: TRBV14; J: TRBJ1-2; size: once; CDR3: CASSREEGYGYTF; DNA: TGTGCCAGCAGCCGGGAGGAGGGCTATGGCTACACCTTC
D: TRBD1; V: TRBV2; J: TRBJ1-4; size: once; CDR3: CASSARTGYNEKLFF; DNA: TGTGCCAGCAGTGCGAGGACAGGCTATAATGAAAAACTGTTTTTT